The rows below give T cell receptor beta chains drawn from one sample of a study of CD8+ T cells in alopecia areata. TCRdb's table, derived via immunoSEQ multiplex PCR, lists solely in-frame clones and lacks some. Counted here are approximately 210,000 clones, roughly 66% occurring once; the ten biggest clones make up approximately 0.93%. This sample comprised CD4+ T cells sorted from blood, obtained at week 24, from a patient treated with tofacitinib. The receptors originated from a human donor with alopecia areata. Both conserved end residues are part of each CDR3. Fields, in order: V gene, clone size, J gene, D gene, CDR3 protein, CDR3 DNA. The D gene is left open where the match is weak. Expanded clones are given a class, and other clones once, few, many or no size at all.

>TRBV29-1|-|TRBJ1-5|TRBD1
CSVVQGANQPQHF
TGCAGCGTTGTCCAGGGGGCCAATCAGCCCCAGCATTTT
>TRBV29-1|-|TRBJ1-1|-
CSVEMFKRGTEAFF
TGCAGCGTTGAAATGTTCAAAAGGGGGACTGAAGCTTTCTTT
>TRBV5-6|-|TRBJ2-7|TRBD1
CASSFPGGVYEQYF
TGTGCCAGCAGCTTCCCAGGGGGCGTCTACGAGCAGTACTTC
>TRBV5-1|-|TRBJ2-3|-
CASTPSGAQGSTQYF
TGCGCCAGCACCCCGTCGGGGGCCCAAGGATCTACGCAGTATTTT
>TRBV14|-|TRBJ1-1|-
CASSQETGNTEAFF
TGTGCCAGCAGCCAAGAGACGGGAAACACTGAAGCTTTCTTT
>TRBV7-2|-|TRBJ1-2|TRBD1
CASTASGQPARGYGYTF
TGTGCCAGCACCGCCTCGGGACAGCCCGCCCGCGGCTATGGCTACACCTTC
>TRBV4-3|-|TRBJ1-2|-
CASSQDPRTPYGYTF
TGCGCCAGCAGCCAAGATCCCAGGACACCGTATGGCTACACCTTC
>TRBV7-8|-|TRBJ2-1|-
CASSPGGVVNEQFF
TGTGCCAGCAGCCCAGGGGGGGTAGTCAATGAGCAGTTCTTC
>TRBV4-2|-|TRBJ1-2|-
CASSATSRDWRGYTF
TGTGCCAGCAGCGCTACCTCGAGGGATTGGCGAGGCTACACCTTC
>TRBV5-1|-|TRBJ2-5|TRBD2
CASSFGGAGQETQYF
TGCGCCAGCAGCTTCGGGGGGGCCGGCCAAGAGACCCAGTACTTC
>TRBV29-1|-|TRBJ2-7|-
CSVGGASSYEQYF
TGCAGCGTTGGGGGGGCAAGCTCCTACGAGCAGTACTTC
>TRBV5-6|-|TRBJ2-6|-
CASSSQGTGANVLTF
TGTGCCAGCAGCTCACAGGGTACTGGGGCCAACGTCCTGACTTTC
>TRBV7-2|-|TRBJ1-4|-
CASSLIYREKLFF
TGTGCCAGCAGCTTAATTTACCGCGAAAAACTGTTTTTT
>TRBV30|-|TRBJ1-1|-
CAWAAQDTEAFF
TGTGCCTGGGCCGCCCAGGACACTGAAGCTTTCTTT
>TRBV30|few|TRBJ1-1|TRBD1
CAWSRKPGQGETEAFF
TGTGCCTGGAGTCGTAAGCCGGGACAGGGTGAGACTGAAGCTTTCTTT
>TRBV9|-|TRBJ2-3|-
CASSPAGWLQREDTQYF
TGTGCCAGCAGCCCTGCGGGGTGGCTTCAACGCGAAGATACGCAGTATTTT
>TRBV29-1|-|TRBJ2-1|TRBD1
CSVYRGRSEQFF
TGCAGCGTTTACAGGGGGCGAAGTGAGCAGTTCTTC
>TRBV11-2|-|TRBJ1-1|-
CASSFGSGTEAFF
TGTGCCAGCAGCTTTGGATCGGGGACTGAAGCTTTCTTT
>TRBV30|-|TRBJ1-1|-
CAWSGRTAPLTAEAFF
TGTGCCTGGAGTGGACGGACAGCACCCTTGACTGCTGAAGCTTTCTTT
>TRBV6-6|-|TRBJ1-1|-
CASTRHQNTEAFF
TGTGCCTCCACTAGGCACCAGAACACTGAAGCTTTCTTT
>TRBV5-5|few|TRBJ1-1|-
CASKPTGQGYENTEAFF
TGTGCCAGCAAGCCGACGGGGCAGGGCTACGAGAACACTGAAGCTTTCTTT
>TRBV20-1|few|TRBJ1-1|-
CSARVNTEAFF
TGCAGTGCAAGAGTGAACACTGAAGCTTTCTTT